A single sample gave rise to the 26 T cell receptor beta chains below, sequenced in a study of T cell repertoires in cytomegalovirus infection. Their antigen targets remain unknown. A single record per CDR3 protein comes from TCRdb applying MiXCR to the reads. The sample carries roughly 730,000 distinct CDR3 sequences, 30% to 40% recorded once. The material sequenced was cultured PBMCs, taken from culture after CMV antigen stimulation. Receptors were obtained from a human donor in good health (CMV status not recorded). Some clones in this sample may be carry-over from other donors' samples.

The V call is TRBV28, the J call TRBJ1-4; TRBD1 is a possible D gene (5 bases). Germline CDR1 and CDR2: MDHEN and SYDVKM. Trimming took 8 bases from V and 6 from J, leaving 13 bases between them. The CDR3 is 13 amino acids. CDR3 loop: CASGGGNDEKLFF. The CDR3 coding sequence is TGTGCCAGCGGGGGGGGGAATGATGAAAAACTGTTTTTT.

This clonotype was picked up a small number of times. The CDR3 DNA sequence: TGTGCCAGCAGTTACCGACAACTTCTAGCGTCGGAGACCCAGTACTTC. Amino acids: CASSYRQLLASETQYF. V usage is TRBV6-2 or TRBV6-3 and J usage is TRBJ2-5; possibly TRBD2 for D (6 bases). Germline-derived CDR1 and CDR2 are MNHEY and SVGEGT. The CDR3 totals 16 residues. Trimming took 2 bases from V and 5 from J, leaving 18 bases between them.

This chain links TRBV7-8 with TRBJ2-5; 7 bases match TRBD1. This CDR3 comprises 16 residues. J gave up 1 base and V 3 bases, and 8 bases lay outside the gene matches. Looked up from germline, CDR1 is SGHVS and CDR2 is FQNEAQ. In DNA, the CDR3 is TGTGCCAGCAGCTTGGGGATGACAGGGATCCAAGAGACCCAGTACTTC. Encoded protein: CASSLGMTGIQETQYF.

Many counts were recorded for this clonotype. CDR3 bases: TGTGCCAGCAGCTTAGCCGCGGGGGGGGAGTTCTTT. Translated, it gives CASSLAAGGEFF. This chain links TRBV7-2 with TRBJ1-1; D may be TRBD1 (5 bases). The CDR3 sequence is 12 residues long. Between the trimmed V and J ends, which lost 0 bases and 14 bases, there was a span of 13 bases. Germline-derived CDR1 and CDR2 are SGHTA and FQGNSA. The full variable domain, in which reference TRBV7-2 and TRBJ1-1 provide the parts outside the CDR3, is GAGVSQSPSNKVTEKGKDVELRCDPISGHTALYWYRQSLGQGLEFLIYFQGNSAPDKSGLPSDRFSAERTGGSVSTLTIQRTQQEDSAVYLCASSLAAGGEFFGQGTRLTVV.

The J gene is TRBJ1-2, the V gene TRBV10-3; D uncertain. Germline-derived CDR1 and CDR2 are ENHRY and SYGVKD. Trimming removed 3 bases from V and 2 bases from J, with 10 bases in between. The CDR3 has 14 residues. CDR3 nucleotide sequence: TGTGCCATCAGTGAACGCAGATTAAACTATGGCTACACCTTC. It translates to CAISERRLNYGYTF.

This clonotype has more than one count but fewer than ten. This chain links TRBV11-2 with TRBJ1-1; a possible D gene is TRBD1 (5 bases). The V end lost 5 bases, the J end lost 7 bases, and 17 bases lay between the germline ends. CDR3 length equals 14 residues. Germline values: CDR1 SGHAT, CDR2 FQNNGV. The CDR3, as DNA: TGTGCCAGCAGCCCCTACTGGGGCGCTGGTGAAGCTTTCTTT. It is translated as CASSPYWGAGEAFF.

The chain links TRBV20-1 to TRBJ1-5; tentatively, D is TRBD1 (6 bases). CDR3 size: 13 residues. Between the trimmed V and J ends, which lost 6 bases and 3 bases, there was a span of 12 bases. Germline lookup yields CDR1 DFQATT and CDR2 SNEGSKA (reference sequence). In nucleotides, the CDR3 is TGCAGTGCAAGGGACATCCTCAATCAGCCCCAGCATTTT. Protein sequence: CSARDILNQPQHF.

The rearrangement uses TRBV6-1 and TRBJ1-4; D is possibly TRBD1 (5 bases). The CDR3 extends over 15 amino acids. Per the germline V gene, CDR1 is MNHNS and CDR2 is SASEGT. V was pared by 7 bases and J by 0 bases, with 12 bases between. The CDR3 spells CASNTGGATNEKLFF. CDR3 DNA sequence: TGTGCCAGCAACACGGGGGGTGCAACTAATGAAAAACTGTTTTTT.

This clonotype was seen repeatedly, ten times or more. The genes are TRBV28 and TRBJ1-1, with TRBD1 identical over 8 bases. The V gene end was trimmed by 1 base and the J gene end by 4 bases; junction bases not matched to a gene: 5. The germline CDR1 and CDR2 sequences are MDHEN and SYDVKM. The length of the CDR3 is 15 residues. The CDR3 region has the DNA TGTGCCAGCAGTTTATACCAGGGGGCAGGCACTGAAGCTTTCTTT. Translating gives CASSLYQGAGTEAFF.

This clonotype has a single count. The chain carries TRBV7-9 and TRBJ2-3; TRBD2 might be the D (5 bases). The germline gives CDR1 SEHNR, CDR2 FQNEAQ (reference sequence). V was shortened by 1 base and J by 2 bases, with 13 bases between the two germline ends. The CDR3 is made up of 16 amino acids. The CDR3 loop reads CASSLDAGPSTDTQYF. Here the CDR3 DNA reads TGTGCCAGCAGCTTAGATGCGGGCCCCTCCACAGATACGCAGTATTTT. Full variable domain (outside the CDR3, taken from reference TRBV7-9 and TRBJ2-3): DTGVSQNPRHKITKRGQNVTFRCDPISEHNRLYWYRQTLGQGPEFLTYFQNEAQLEKSRLLSDRFSAERPKGSFSTLEIQRTEQGDSAMYLCASSLDAGPSTDTQYFGPGTRLTVL.

This clonotype was seen more than once but under ten times. A much larger clone lies one base from this, so it may be a read error. The rearrangement links TRBV7-2 to TRBJ1-4; D is uncertain. The CDR3 consists of 15 residues. Trimming shortened V by 5 bases and J by 7 bases, and 17 bases separated the two germline ends. Germline V gene data show CDR1 as SGHTA and CDR2 as FQGNSA. The CDR3 loop is CASSLGQASSEKLFF. In nucleotides, the CDR3 is TGTGCCAGCAGCCTAGGGCAGGCCAGTAGTGAAAAACTGTTTTTT.

The sample holds a few counts of this clonotype. DNA for the CDR3: TGTGCCATCAGCGGCCTAGGGGATACGCAGTATTTT. It translates to CAISGLGDTQYF. This sequence joins TRBV10-3 and TRBJ2-3; no reliable D call. CDR1 and CDR2 (germline): ENHRY, SYGVKD. This CDR3 contains 12 residues. V lost 6 bases and J 6 bases, leaving 10 bases between the germline ends.

The V gene is TRBV18, the J gene TRBJ1-3, with TRBD1 as a possible D gene (5 bases). V shed 5 bases and J shed 0 bases, with 8 bases lying between them. Looked up from germline, CDR1 is KGHSH and CDR2 is LQKENI. The CDR3 has 14 residues. The CDR3 loop reads CASSSTVSGNTIYF. DNA for the CDR3: TGTGCCAGCTCATCGACAGTCTCTGGAAACACCATATATTTT.

This clonotype was detected a few times. The rearrangement uses TRBV19 and TRBJ2-2, with TRBD1 matching over 7 bases. Trimming took 7 bases from V and 6 from J; bases not matched to a gene: 11. The germline V gene encodes CDR1 LNHDA and CDR2 SQIVND (reference sequence). The CDR3 consists of 15 residues. The CDR3 region is CASKRDRAQSGELFF. CDR3 DNA sequence: TGTGCCAGTAAGCGCGACAGGGCTCAATCCGGGGAGCTGTTTTTT.

This clonotype came up many times. The genes are TRBV7-2 and TRBJ2-1; 7 bases fit TRBD1. The J segment lost 1 base and the V segment lost 6 bases, leaving 3 bases of the junction unmatched. Germline V CDR1 and CDR2: SGHTA, FQGNSA. CDR3 length: 14 residues. This CDR3 is CASSPGQSYNEQFF. As DNA, the CDR3 is TGTGCCAGCAGTCCGGGACAGTCCTACAATGAGCAGTTCTTC.

V gene TRBV10-2 combines with J gene TRBJ2-1; 7 bases fit TRBD2. There are 17 residues in the CDR3. Trimming cost V 2 bases and J 3 bases; bases outside gene matches: 10. Looked up from germline, CDR1 is WSHSY and CDR2 is SAAADI. The CDR3 here is CASSEPEAGMNYNEQFF. CDR3 sequence (DNA): TGCGCCAGCAGTGAGCCGGAAGCGGGGATGAACTACAATGAGCAGTTCTTC.

Only a few counts were recorded for this clonotype. V is TRBV10-3 and J is TRBJ2-3, with 9 bases fitting TRBD2. Germline trimming cut 8 bases from V and 1 base from J; bases unmatched to any gene: 4. Looked up from germline, CDR1 is ENHRY and CDR2 is SYGVKD. The CDR3 covers 14 residues. The chain's CDR3 is CAIRRTSGTDTQYF. The CDR3 DNA reads as TGTGCCATCCGACGGACTAGCGGCACAGATACGCAGTATTTT.

J is TRBJ1-2 and V is TRBV2; D unclear. This CDR3 has 14 amino acids. Germline-derived CDR1 and CDR2 are SNHLY and FYNNEI. Between the trimmed V and J ends, which lost 5 bases and 8 bases, there was a span of 18 bases. The CDR3 DNA reads TGTGCCAGCAGTCCTAAAATAAGCGCGGGAGGCTACACCTTC. Translating it yields CASSPKISAGGYTF.

The chain links TRBV5-6 to TRBJ1-3; 7 bases match TRBD1. This CDR3 has 15 amino acids. The V segment lost 1 base and the J segment 0 bases; nucleotides outside the gene matches: 1. Germline CDR1 SGHDT, CDR2 YYEEEE. The CDR3 here is CASSLRDSSGNTIYF. CDR3 sequence (DNA): TGTGCCAGCAGCTTGCGGGACAGCTCTGGAAACACCATATATTTT.

The chain joins TRBV5-1 to TRBJ2-1, with D possibly matching TRBD2 (6 bases). The CDR3 totals 15 residues. The germline V gene has CDR1 SGHRS and CDR2 YFSETQ. The germline V and J ends were trimmed by 0 bases and 5 bases, with 12 bases remaining between them. The CDR3, as DNA: TGCGCCAGCAGCTTGGCGGGAGTGGCCAACAATGAGCAGTTCTTC. Its translation is CASSLAGVANNEQFF.

The chain couples TRBV19 to TRBJ2-4, with D tentatively TRBD2 (5 bases). From germline, CDR1 is LNHDA and CDR2 SQIVND (reference sequence). CDR3 length equals 17 residues. V was trimmed by 0 bases and J by 15 bases, leaving 27 bases between them. The CDR3, as DNA: TGTGCCAGTAGTATAGATAGGAGCCAGTCAGCCCAGGAGGAGGTGTACTTC. Translated, it gives CASSIDRSQSAQEEVYF. The full variable domain, rest sourced from reference TRBV19 and TRBJ2-4, is DGGITQSPKYLFRKEGQNVTLSCEQNLNHDAMYWYRQDPGQGLRLIYYSQIVNDFQKGDIAEGYSVSREKKESFPLTVTSAQKNPTAFYLCASSIDRSQSAQEEVYFGAGTRLSVL.

V and J are TRBV20-1 and TRBJ2-1; 10 bases are a match to TRBD2. CDR1 and CDR2 (germline): DFQATT, SNEGSKA (reference sequence). Trimming took 5 bases from V and 0 from J; bases not matched to a gene: 7. The CDR3 spans 16 residues. CDR3 bases: TGCAGTGCTTCCGGACTAGCGGAATCCTCCTACAATGAGCAGTTCTTC. This codes for CSASGLAESSYNEQFF.

This clonotype came up many times. The chain employs TRBV7-2 and TRBJ2-3; D is perhaps TRBD2 (5 bases). V lost 2 bases and J 0 bases, leaving 9 bases between the germline ends. The CDR3 is 15 amino acids. The germline CDR1 and CDR2 sequences are SGHTA and FQGNSA. This chain's CDR3 is CASSLTRDSTDTQYF. CDR3 nucleotides: TGTGCCAGCAGCTTAACTAGGGATAGCACAGATACGCAGTATTTT.

This clonotype appeared a few times. The chain has TRBV6-2 or TRBV6-3 and TRBJ2-7, with 10 positions matching TRBD1. This CDR3 has 17 amino acids. After removal of 2 bases from V and 4 bases from J, the junction contained 11 bases not matched to a gene. Germline assignment: CDR1 MNHEY and CDR2 SVGEGT. CDR3 sequence reads: CASSYAVTGQGRYEQYF. The CDR3 DNA reads as TGTGCCAGCAGTTACGCGGTGACGGGACAGGGGAGATACGAGCAGTACTTC.

This clonotype was observed a handful of times. V is TRBV11-2 and J is TRBJ2-5; D is unresolved. Germline V gene lookup returns CDR1 SGHAT and CDR2 FQNNGV. With 2 bases removed from V and 4 bases from J, the gap between germline ends came to 5 bases. The CDR3 extends over 12 amino acids. CDR3 loop: CASSLFPETQYF. In nucleotides, the CDR3 is TGTGCCAGCAGCTTATTCCCAGAGACCCAGTACTTC.

J is TRBJ1-1 and V is TRBV6-1, with TRBD1 matching 7 bases. The length of the CDR3 is 13 residues. CDR1 and CDR2 from the germline V gene are MNHNS and SASEGT. J was trimmed by 7 bases and V by 2 bases; bases with no gene match: 4. The CDR3 loop reads CASSERAGGEAFF. CDR3 DNA sequence: TGTGCCAGCAGTGAAAGGGCAGGGGGTGAAGCTTTCTTT.